Listed here are 18 T cell receptor beta chains from one sample, sequenced in a study of blood T cell repertoires in COVID-19. Measured with immunoSEQ multiplex PCR; TCRdb has only the in-frame clones, and not every one. The sample has fewer than 250,000 clones, approximately 91% seen once. Source material: peripheral blood. The source is a woman aged 40 to 50 who had recovered from COVID-19.

This chain links TRBV4-1 with TRBJ2-7; no reliable D call. Looked up from germline, CDR1 is MGHRA and CDR2 is YSYEKL. Trimming shortened V by 0 bases and J by 1 base, and 7 bases separated the two germline ends. There are 14 residues in the CDR3. CDR3 DNA: TGCGCCAGCAGCCAAGATCCAGGTTCCTACGAGCAGTACTTC. Protein sequence: CASSQDPGSYEQYF.

V and J are TRBV5-1 and TRBJ2-3; no firm D call. Trimming shortened V by 0 bases and J by 6 bases, and 8 bases separated the two germline ends. CDR1 is SGHRS, CDR2 YFSETQ, per germline. This CDR3 contains 13 residues. The CDR3: CASSLGAGDTQYF. In nucleotides, the CDR3 is TGCGCCAGCAGCTTGGGAGCCGGGGATACGCAGTATTTT. Using reference TRBV5-1 and TRBJ2-3 for the parts outside the CDR3, the full variable domain is KAGVTQTPRYLIKTRGQQVTLSCSPISGHRSVSWYQQTPGQGLQFLFEYFSETQRNKGNFPGRFSGRQFSNSRSEMNVSTLELGDSALYLCASSLGAGDTQYFGPGTRLTVL.

A single count supports this clone. The chain has TRBV29-1 and TRBJ2-7, with 10 bases lining up with TRBD1. CDR1 and CDR2 from the germline V gene are SQVTM and ANQGSEA. Trimming cost V 6 bases and J 6 bases; bases outside gene matches: 11. This CDR3 spans 14 amino acids. The CDR3 protein is CSVAGQGTFSEQYF. CDR3 bases: TGCAGCGTAGCGGGACAGGGGACCTTTAGCGAGCAGTACTTC.

Here the CDR3 reads CSVEDGGSHTGELFF. CDR3 sequence (DNA): TGCAGCGTTGAAGACGGCGGGAGCCACACCGGGGAGCTGTTTTTT. This rearrangement joins TRBV29-1 to TRBJ2-2; TRBD2 matches at 7 bases. Unmatched junction bases numbered 4, after V lost 0 bases and J lost 3 bases. The germline gives CDR1 SQVTM, CDR2 ANQGSEA. The CDR3 runs to 15 residues.

The chain employs TRBV21-1 and TRBJ2-3; the table calls TRBD1, which could not be checked here. TRBV21-1 is reported as a pseudogene. The CDR3 is 23 residues long. The CDR3 sequence: CASSKKPGQSPSWRDCATDTQYF. For the CDR3, the DNA is TGTGCCAGCAGCAAAAAACCGGGACAGTCCCCCTCCTGGAGAGACTGCGCCACAGATACGCAGTATTTT.

The chain couples TRBV6-1 to TRBJ2-7; no reliable D call. The CDR3 spans 12 residues. V was trimmed by 3 bases and J by 6 bases, leaving 9 bases between them. Looked up from germline, CDR1 is MNHNS and CDR2 is SASEGT. The CDR3 sequence: CASSDHGSEQYF. CDR3 bases: TGTGCCAGCAGTGACCACGGGTCCGAGCAGTACTTC.

Notes on this clone: The same CDR3 is also encoded by other DNA sequences in this sample. V is TRBV12-3 or TRBV12-4 and J is TRBJ2-7; no firm D call. The CDR3 has 11 residues. V was trimmed by 4 bases and J by 3 bases, leaving 4 bases between them. The CDR3 reads CASSSNYEQYF. Written as DNA, the CDR3 is TGTGCCAGCAGTTCCAACTACGAGCAGTACTTC.

The gene calls are TRBV30 and TRBJ2-1; 12 nucleotides match TRBD2. Unmatched junction bases numbered 3, after V lost 0 bases and J lost 6 bases. The CDR3 consists of 15 residues. Germline lookup yields CDR1 GTSNPN and CDR2 SVGIG (reference sequence). CDR3 region: CAWSVLAGGINEQFF. In nucleotides, the CDR3 is TGTGCCTGGAGTGTACTAGCGGGAGGAATCAATGAGCAGTTCTTC.

V is TRBV11-3 and J is TRBJ2-3; D is ambiguous. Trimming pared 0 bases from V and 11 bases from J, leaving 9 bases between. The CDR3 has 12 residues. Germline assignment: CDR1 SGHNT and CDR2 YENEEA. The CDR3 DNA reads as TGTGCCAGCAGCTTAGACGGGTTCGAGCAGTATTTT. It encodes CASSLDGFEQYF.

The V call is TRBV19, the J call TRBJ1-3; unclear D gene. Trimming cost V 3 bases and J 16 bases, with 19 bases left between them. The V gene's germline CDR1 is LNHDA and CDR2 SQIVND (reference sequence). The CDR3 is 13 residues long. In DNA form, the CDR3 reads TGTGCCAGTAGTATTAGTCTCGTGGAGGCCCGTTATTTT. Its protein is CASSISLVEARYF.

This sequence joins TRBV7-2 and TRBJ2-6, with TRBD2 identical over 7 bases. Germline CDR1 is SGHTA and CDR2 is FQGNSA. The ends lost 0 bases at V and 4 bases at J; junction bases unmatched: 9. The CDR3 sequence is 18 residues long. CDR3 bases: TGTGCCAGCAGCTTAGCGGGAGGGAGCGGGAAAGGGGCCAACGTCCTGACTTTC. Amino acid sequence: CASSLAGGSGKGANVLTF.

The J gene is TRBJ1-2, the V gene TRBV4-3; 9 nucleotides match TRBD1. Germline-derived CDR1 and CDR2 are LGHNA and YSLEER. The CDR3 has 15 amino acids. With 3 bases clipped from V and 4 bases from J, the junction kept 6 bases outside the gene matches. DNA of the CDR3: TGCGCCAGCAGCCAGGGGGACAGGGTGGCCTATGGCTACACCTTC. Protein product: CASSQGDRVAYGYTF.

The genes are TRBV29-1 and TRBJ1-1, with D tentatively TRBD1 (5 bases). Trimming took 4 bases from V and 11 from J, leaving 17 bases between them. Germline-derived CDR1 and CDR2 are SQVTM and ANQGSEA. This CDR3 is built from 12 residues. CDR3 sequence: CSVVVLGTQAFF. The CDR3 bases are TGCAGCGTTGTTGTGTTGGGGACTCAGGCTTTCTTT.

The gene calls are TRBV2 and TRBJ2-7; 10 positions agree with TRBD2. The J segment lost 3 bases and the V segment lost 4 bases, leaving 6 bases of the junction unmatched. This CDR3 comprises 15 residues. Germline CDR1 SNHLY, CDR2 FYNNEI. The CDR3 protein is CASSARTSGLYEQYF. CDR3 DNA: TGTGCCAGCAGTGCCAGGACTAGCGGACTCTACGAGCAGTACTTC.

This sequence joins TRBV24-1 and TRBJ2-7; TRBD1 agrees at 11 bases. Germline V gene data show CDR1 as KGHDR and CDR2 as SFDVKD. V shed 4 bases, J shed 3 bases, and the junction held 4 bases outside the gene matches. The CDR3 contains 15 residues. The CDR3 is CATSEGQGERYEQYF. The CDR3 DNA reads TGTGCCACCAGTGAGGGACAGGGGGAACGCTACGAGCAGTACTTC.

This rearrangement joins TRBV28 to TRBJ1-2, with a possible D match to TRBD1 (5 bases). Deletions cut 11 bases from V and 6 bases from J, with 19 bases between. The CDR3 sequence is 13 residues long. Germline CDR1 reads MDHEN; CDR2 reads SYDVKM. The CDR3 nucleotides are TGTGCCCTCGGGGCAACTGGAGGGAATGGCTACACCTTC. It encodes CALGATGGNGYTF.

The V gene is TRBV4-3, the J gene TRBJ2-5; D may be TRBD2 (6 bases). V gave up 1 base and J gave up 3 bases, with 15 bases separating them. The CDR3 sequence is 16 residues long. CDR1 and CDR2 (germline): LGHNA, YSLEER. In DNA form, the CDR3 reads TGCGCCAGCAGCCAAGGATGGAGGGGACCCGAAGAGACCCAGTACTTC. It codes for CASSQGWRGPEETQYF.

This clone occurred once. The rearrangement uses TRBV5-4 and TRBJ1-5; TRBD1 is a possible D gene (6 bases). Germline V CDR1 and CDR2: SGHNT, YYREEE (reference sequence). V dropped 2 bases and J dropped 6 bases, with 12 bases sitting between them. The CDR3 has 14 residues. Here the CDR3 reads CASSLQGSGQPQHF. CDR3 DNA: TGTGCCAGCAGCTTACAGGGATCCGGTCAGCCCCAGCATTTT.